This entry describes one T cell receptor beta chain. What it recognizes is unknown. The sample belongs to a study of OX40 agonist ivuxolimab in advanced cancers. At the level of the study: The eligibility criteria allowed prior anti-PD-1, anti-PD-L1 or anti-CTLA-4 therapy, and about 40% had some.

Points from the study as a whole: Expanded peripheral T-cell antigen specificity went undetermined.

This table comes from immunoSEQ multiplex PCR, and its TCRdb copy is limited to in-frame clones, with some not included. The sample lists some 70,000 clones; 86% were seen once. Germline V gene data show CDR1 as MNHNY and CDR2 as SVGAGI (reference sequence). CDR3 length: 13 residues. Trimming removed 7 bases from V and 9 bases from J, with 16 bases in between. Sequences were derived from CD4+ or CD8+ T cells sorted from blood, sampled in a trial of the OX40 agonist ivuxolimab. The TCR was taken from an adult with an advanced solid tumor such as melanoma, head and neck, liver or kidney cancer. This rearrangement joins TRBV6-6 to TRBJ2-1; D call uncertain. This CDR3 is CASTDLSFLEQFF. Written as DNA, the CDR3 is TGTGCCAGCACTGACTTGTCGTTTCTTGAGCAGTTCTTC.